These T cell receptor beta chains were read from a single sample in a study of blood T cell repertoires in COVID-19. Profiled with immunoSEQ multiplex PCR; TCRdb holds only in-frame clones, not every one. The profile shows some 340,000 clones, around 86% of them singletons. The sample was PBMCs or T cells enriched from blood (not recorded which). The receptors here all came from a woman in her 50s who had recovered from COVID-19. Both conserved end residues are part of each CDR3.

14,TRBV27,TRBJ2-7,CASSFGRYSYEQYF
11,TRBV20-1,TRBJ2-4,CSAAGGYIQYF
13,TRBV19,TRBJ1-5,CASTRFGNQPQHF
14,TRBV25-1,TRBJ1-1,CASQIGGVYTEAFF
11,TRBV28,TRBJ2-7,CASMGTYEQYF
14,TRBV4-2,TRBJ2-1,CASSQLRPYNEQFF
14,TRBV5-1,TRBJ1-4,CASSLTGANEKLFF
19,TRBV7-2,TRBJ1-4,CASSLVDSVGAGFGEKLFF
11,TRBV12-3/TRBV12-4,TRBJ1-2,CASSLGRGPTF
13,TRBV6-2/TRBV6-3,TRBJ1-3,CASSSRRGNTIYF
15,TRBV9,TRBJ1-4,CASSVGGTAYEKLFF
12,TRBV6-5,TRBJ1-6,CASSPPFSPLHF
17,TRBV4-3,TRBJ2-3,CASSQDPGLAGSDTQYF
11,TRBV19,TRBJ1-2,CASREGSGYTF
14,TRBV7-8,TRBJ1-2,CASSSMGQGYGYTF
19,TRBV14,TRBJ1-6,CASSPTRDQGPLRGSPLHF
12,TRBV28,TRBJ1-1,CASHRDRTEAFF
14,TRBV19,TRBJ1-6,CASTIRGFNSPLHF
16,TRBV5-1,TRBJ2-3,CASSDPMKAATDTQYF
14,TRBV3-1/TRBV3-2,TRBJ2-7,CASARAVGSYEQYF
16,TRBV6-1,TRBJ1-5,CASSVSGSRSNQPQHF
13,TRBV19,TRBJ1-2,CASRTGLAYGYTF
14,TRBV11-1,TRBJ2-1,CASSLEDRYNEQFF
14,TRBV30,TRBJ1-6,CAWSATVYNSPLHF
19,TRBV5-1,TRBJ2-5,CASRPITQGARQAEETQYF
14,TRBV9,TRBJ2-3,CASSGTRGTDTQYF
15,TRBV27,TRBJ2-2,CASSFQGYNTGELFF
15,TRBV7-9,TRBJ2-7,CASSLYQGAPYEQYF
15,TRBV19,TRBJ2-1,CASSMQLAGYNEQFF
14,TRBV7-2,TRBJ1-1,CASSLSTGSTEAFF
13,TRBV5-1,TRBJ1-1,CASSLDGQTEAFF
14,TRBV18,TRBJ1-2,CASSPGSDSYGYTF
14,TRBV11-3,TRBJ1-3,CASSHLGGADTIYF
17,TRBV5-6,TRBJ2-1,CASSHRLAGTPYNEQFF
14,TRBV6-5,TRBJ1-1,CASIRTGWSTEAFF
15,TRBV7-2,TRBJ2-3,CASTPAGTSEDTQYF
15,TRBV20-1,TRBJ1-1,CSASIRRGWGTEAFF
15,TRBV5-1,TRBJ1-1,CASSLDIGVSTEAFF
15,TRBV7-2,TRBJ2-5,CASRTQGLEQETQYF
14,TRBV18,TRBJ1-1,CASSSLGMNTEAFF